The rows below give T cell receptor beta chains drawn from one sample of a study of blood T cell repertoires in COVID-19. Clones were sequenced by immunoSEQ multiplex PCR, and TCRdb holds only the in-frame ones, with some missing. Of 150,000 to 200,000 clones listed, roughly 90% are singletons. The sample consisted of PBMCs or T cells enriched from blood (not recorded which). These receptors all stem from a young woman who had recovered from COVID-19. CDR3s include the opening cysteine and the closing phenylalanine or tryptophan. A D gene is named only where the DNA matches it firmly. Clone size is stated in some rows and not others, as once, few, many or a class when expanded.

clone size	V gene	J gene	D gene	CDR3 DNA	CDR3 protein
-	TRBV7-3	TRBJ1-2	TRBD1	TGTGCCAGCAGCAAAGGGGGACAGGGGAACGGCTACACCTTC	CASSKGGQGNGYTF
once	TRBV5-6	TRBJ2-7	TRBD1	TGTGCCAGCAGCTCCGGGACAGGGAACTACGAGCAGTACTTC	CASSSGTGNYEQYF
-	TRBV11-1	TRBJ1-2	-	TGTGCCAGCAGCTTGTCCGGGACTAACTATGGCTACACCTTC	CASSLSGTNYGYTF
few	TRBV19	TRBJ1-6	TRBD1	TGTGCCAGTAGAGGACAGGGGGATTCACCCCTCCACTTT	CASRGQGDSPLHF
once	TRBV4-1	TRBJ2-5	-	TGCGCCAGCAGCCAAGTAGAAAGGGATCGGGGGGAGACCCAGTACTTC	CASSQVERDRGETQYF
-	TRBV21-1	TRBJ2-7	-	TGTGCCAGCAGCAAGGCCGGGACAGGGGGCTACGAGCAGTACTTC	CASSKAGTGGYEQYF
once	TRBV7-6	TRBJ2-2	-	TGTGCCAGCAGCTTAGGGGGCGTAGGTAGCAGAGTTTCTCCCGGGGAGCTGTTTTTT	CASSLGGVGSRVSPGELFF
once	TRBV28	TRBJ2-1	TRBD2	TGTGCCAGTCTGCCTCCGGCGGGGGGGGCCAATGAGCAGTTCTTC	CASLPPAGGANEQFF
-	TRBV19	TRBJ1-2	-	TGTGCCAGTAGTATTAGCGGACGGACGCCCTATGGCTACACCTTC	CASSISGRTPYGYTF
-	TRBV28	TRBJ1-5	-	TGTGCCAGCAGTTTGGAAGACTACAATCAGCCCCAGCATTTT	CASSLEDYNQPQHF
-	TRBV9	TRBJ2-3	-	TGTGCCAGCAGCGCGGGCGGGGAAGATACGCAGTATTTT	CASSAGGEDTQYF
-	TRBV19	TRBJ1-6	TRBD1	TGTGCCAGTAGTATTAGTCGGGACAGGGTTAAATCACCCCTCCACTTT	CASSISRDRVKSPLHF
-	TRBV29-1	TRBJ2-1	TRBD2	TGCAGCGTTGCCCCACTAGCGGGAAACAATGAGCAGTTCTTC	CSVAPLAGNNEQFF
once	TRBV6-5	TRBJ1-5	-	TGTGCCAGCACGTCGAAGGGAGAAAGTCAGCCCCAGCATTTT	CASTSKGESQPQHF
-	TRBV3-1/TRBV3-2	TRBJ1-1	-	TGTGCCAGCAGCCACTTGGGGAGGGGGACGAACACTGAAGCTTTCTTT	CASSHLGRGTNTEAFF
-	TRBV19	TRBJ1-1	-	TGTGCCAGTAGTATAGATTGGCCGCCTAGGGGGAACACTGAAGCTTTCTTT	CASSIDWPPRGNTEAFF